The present entry profiles one T cell receptor beta chain with its context. The antigen is not known. CDR1 is SQVTM and CDR2 is ANQGSEA in the germline V gene. The V end was cut by 5 bases, the J end by 3 bases, with 16 bases between. The length of the CDR3 is 15 residues. The source of the sample is a study of CD8+ T cells in alopecia areata. The study, taken as a whole, reports: There were many expanded lesional clones persisting in scalp and blood during tofacitinib. The study also sequences resident alphabeta T cells of normal skin in scalp samples. Tofacitinib produced a significant decrease in scalp clonality and in expanded CD8+ clones among the top 100.

RNA, once extracted, was reverse transcribed into cDNA for use as the sequencing template. Libraries were prepared by immunoSEQ multiplex PCR; TCRdb keeps only in-frame clonotypes and omits some of them. The repertoire has 75,000 to 85,000 clones, approximately 70% of them found once; the top ten carry around 22%. Indicated treatment: oral pan-JAK inhibitor, 5-10 mg twice daily. The sample consisted of CD8+ T cells sorted from blood, taken at week 24, from a patient treated with tofacitinib. The chain joins TRBV29-1 to TRBJ2-2; TRBD2 is a possible D gene (5 bases). The receptor's source is a human donor with alopecia areata. The CDR3, as DNA: TGCAGCGTTCGAGTAGGCGAGGGCGACACCGGGGAGCTGTTTTTT. Amino acid sequence: CSVRVGEGDTGELFF.